The 19 T cell receptor beta chains listed next were all sequenced from one sample in a study of T cell repertoires in cytomegalovirus infection. TCRdb reprocessed the reads via MiXCR and lists one record per CDR3 protein. The sample lists a few hundred thousand distinct CDR3 sequences, 15% to 20% occurring once. Sequencing was done on a sample of PBMCs. The receptors were sampled from a human donor in good health (CMV status not recorded). Some clones in this sample may be carry-over from other donors' samples.

This clonotype came up a few times. The chain uses TRBV6-2 or TRBV6-3 and TRBJ2-7, with TRBD1 identical over 7 bases. The CDR3 extends over 13 amino acids. CDR1 and CDR2 (germline): MNHEY, SVGEGT. The trim removed 5 bases at V and 4 bases at J, leaving 5 bases unmatched. CDR3 residues: CASSPWGQYEQYF. For the CDR3, the DNA is TGTGCCAGCAGTCCGTGGGGACAGTACGAGCAGTACTTC.

A few counts support this clonotype. V gene TRBV6-1 combines with J gene TRBJ1-6; maybe TRBD1 (5 bases). Per the germline V gene, CDR1 is MNHNS and CDR2 is SASEGT. The CDR3 extends over 14 amino acids. The ends were cut back, 5 bases at V and 6 bases at J, with 11 bases in the middle. The CDR3 spells CASSWGRSNSPLHF. Written as DNA, the CDR3 is TGTGCCAGCAGTTGGGGACGGAGTAATTCACCCCTCCACTTT.

This clonotype has a handful of counts. This sequence joins TRBV7-2 and TRBJ1-5, with D tentatively TRBD1 (5 bases). CDR3 length equals 15 residues. V was shortened by 5 bases and J by 0 bases, with 11 bases between the two germline ends. In germline, CDR1 is SGHTA, CDR2 FQGNSA. The CDR3 DNA reads as TGTGCCAGCAGCAGGGACCTCTATAGCAATCAGCCCCAGCATTTT. Translating gives CASSRDLYSNQPQHF.

There are many counts of this clonotype. The V and J genes are TRBV12-3 or TRBV12-4 and TRBJ2-3; 9 bases align to TRBD2. V shed 5 bases, J shed 5 bases, and the junction held 5 bases outside the gene matches. This CDR3 contains 14 residues. The CDR3 coding sequence is TGTGCCAGCAGTCCACAGCGGGGGGAAGATACGCAGTATTTT. Protein sequence: CASSPQRGEDTQYF.

This chain joins TRBV12-3 or TRBV12-4 and TRBJ2-7; 9 positions match TRBD1. The V gene end was trimmed by 5 bases and the J gene end by 6 bases; junction bases not matched to a gene: 5. This CDR3 has 13 amino acids. The chain's CDR3 is CASSRDRVAEQYF. CDR3 DNA: TGTGCCAGCAGTCGGGACAGGGTCGCCGAGCAGTACTTC.

The chain carries TRBV19 and TRBJ1-6; a possible D gene is TRBD1 (5 bases). V gave up 3 bases and J gave up 7 bases, with 16 bases separating them. Germline V gives CDR1 LNHDA, CDR2 SQIVND (reference sequence). The CDR3 contains 16 residues. The CDR3 DNA reads as TGTGCCAGTAGTATCCGCCCAGGCGAGGGGAATTCACCCCTCCACTTT. This gives the protein CASSIRPGEGNSPLHF. Looking up the rest from reference TRBV19 and TRBJ1-6 gives the full variable domain: DGGITQSPKYLFRKEGQNVTLSCEQNLNHDAMYWYRQDPGQGLRLIYYSQIVNDFQKGDIAEGYSVSREKKESFPLTVTSAQKNPTAFYLCASSIRPGEGNSPLHFGNGTRLTVT.

This clonotype turned up a few times. The CDR3 region is CASSVGNGQGNQETQYF. The CDR3 DNA reads TGTGCCAGCAGCGTTGGAAATGGACAGGGGAACCAAGAGACCCAGTACTTC. V gene TRBV9 combines with J gene TRBJ2-5, with TRBD1 matching 9 bases. Germline values: CDR1 SGDLS, CDR2 YYNGEE. The CDR3 contains 17 residues. Trimming took 2 bases from V and 0 from J; bases not matched to a gene: 8.

In this sample, this clonotype turned up many times. This chain connects TRBV10-3 to TRBJ1-1, with 7 bases lining up with TRBD1. V lost 3 bases and J lost 3; bases outside the gene matches: 4. The CDR3 is 14 amino acids. Germline-derived CDR1 and CDR2 are ENHRY and SYGVKD. The DNA for the CDR3 is TGTGCCATCAGTGACAGGGGGGCGGACACTGAAGCTTTCTTT. Protein: CAISDRGADTEAFF.

The chain couples TRBV19 to TRBJ2-7, with D tentatively TRBD1 (6 bases). This CDR3 region has 16 residues. Germline V gene data show CDR1 as LNHDA and CDR2 as SQIVND (reference sequence). Trimming shortened V by 5 bases and J by 3 bases, and 20 bases separated the two germline ends. As DNA, the CDR3 is TGTGCCAGTAGTTCCCCGACCCGGACAGCTATCTACGAGCAGTACTTC. Its translation: CASSSPTRTAIYEQYF.

The chain recombines TRBV7-2 with TRBJ1-4; D is uncertain. Germline assignment: CDR1 SGHTA and CDR2 FQGNSA. Between the trimmed V and J ends, which lost 1 base and 7 bases, there was a span of 16 bases. The CDR3 has 16 amino acids. CDR3 protein: CASSLVFLGASEKLFF. Here the CDR3 DNA reads TGTGCCAGCAGCTTAGTCTTTTTAGGAGCCTCTGAAAAACTGTTTTTT.

Many counts were recorded for this clonotype. The chain employs TRBV7-2 and TRBJ2-2; 11 bases align to TRBD2. The CDR3 is 17 amino acids. Looked up from germline, CDR1 is SGHTA and CDR2 is FQGNSA. The trim removed 3 bases at V and 3 bases at J, leaving 6 bases unmatched. DNA for the CDR3: TGTGCCAGCAGCTTGAACGGACTAGCGGGCTACACCGGGGAGCTGTTTTTT. This encodes CASSLNGLAGYTGELFF.

This clonotype was detected a few times. The chain combines TRBV5-1 with TRBJ2-7; 11 nucleotides line up with TRBD2. Unmatched junction bases numbered 4, after V lost 3 bases and J lost 5 bases. This CDR3 comprises 14 residues. Germline CDR1 is SGHRS and CDR2 is YFSETQ. CDR3 sequence reads: CASSSGTSGDEQYF. The DNA for the CDR3 is TGCGCCAGCAGCTCCGGGACTAGCGGCGACGAGCAGTACTTC.

This clonotype has only a few counts. The chain joins TRBV20-1 to TRBJ2-7; the match to TRBD2 covers 11 bases. Trimming cost V 2 bases and J 7 bases; bases outside gene matches: 4. The CDR3 consists of 13 residues. The germline V gene encodes CDR1 DFQATT and CDR2 SNEGSKA (reference sequence). The CDR3 reads CSARLAGGREQYF. As DNA, the CDR3 is TGCAGTGCTAGACTAGCGGGGGGACGGGAGCAGTACTTC.

As regards this clonotype: The junction departs from the called germline gene at one end, perhaps through a read error. The chain recombines TRBV18 with TRBJ2-7, with D maybe TRBD1 (6 bases). Germline values: CDR1 KGHSH, CDR2 LQKENI. This CDR3 contains 14 residues. CDR3 bases: TGTGCCAGCTCTCCCACAGGGTTATCCTACGAGCTGTACTTC. Its protein is CASSPTGLSYELYF.

In this sample, this clonotype turned up many times. This sequence joins TRBV12-3 or TRBV12-4 and TRBJ1-4; no firm D call. Trimming shortened V by 7 bases and J by 5 bases, and 17 bases separated the two germline ends. The CDR3 is 15 amino acids. The DNA of the CDR3 is TGTGCCAGCACGCATACCGGGCCGCAGAATGAAAAACTGTTTTTT. Translation: CASTHTGPQNEKLFF.

This clonotype was seen more than once but under ten times. V usage is TRBV7-9 and J usage is TRBJ2-3; D is unresolved. CDR1 and CDR2 (germline): SEHNR, FQNEAQ (reference sequence). The germline V and J ends were trimmed by 5 bases and 6 bases, with 9 bases remaining between them. The CDR3 runs to 12 residues. CDR3 protein: CASSRLVDTQYF. The CDR3 DNA reads TGTGCCAGCAGCCGCCTGGTTGATACGCAGTATTTT.

To note about this clonotype: This may come from a read error, since a much larger clone is one base off. This chain connects TRBV28 to TRBJ2-3; TRBD2 agrees at 14 bases. Germline lookup yields CDR1 MDHEN and CDR2 SYDVKM. The length of the CDR3 is 15 residues. V lost 4 bases to trimming and J lost 5 bases; unmatched junction nucleotides: 2. In DNA form, the CDR3 reads TGTGCCAGCAGTTCCGGGACTAGCGGGGGAGATACGCAGTATTTT. Amino acids: CASSSGTSGGDTQYF. Combining the CDR3 with reference TRBV28 and TRBJ2-3 gives the whole variable domain DVKVTQSSRYLVKRTGEKVFLECVQDMDHENMFWYRQDPGLGLRLIYFSYDVKMKEKGDIPEGYSVSREKKERFSLILESASTNQTSMYLCASSSGTSGGDTQYFGPGTRLTVL.

V gene TRBV6-5 combines with J gene TRBJ2-1; TRBD2 aligns across 14 bases. The germline V gene has CDR1 MNHEY and CDR2 SVGAGI. V was pared by 6 bases and J by 6 bases, with 13 bases of the junction left unmatched. There are 18 residues in the CDR3. The CDR3 DNA sequence: TGTGCCAGCAGGAGACTAGCGGGGGGGGCAAGGAAGGGCAATGAGCAGTTCTTC. It translates to CASRRLAGGARKGNEQFF.

This clonotype was counted between two and nine times. The chain employs TRBV6-5 and TRBJ2-2; TRBD1 is a possible D gene (6 bases). V was clipped by 6 bases and J by 3 bases, with 11 bases between them. CDR1 MNHEY and CDR2 SVGAGI come from the germline V gene. The CDR3 has 14 amino acids. CDR3 in amino acids: CASSQGTYTGELFF. CDR3 bases: TGTGCCAGCAGCCAGGGGACGTACACCGGGGAGCTGTTTTTT.